Shown below are 6 T cell receptor beta chains from a single sample sequenced in a study of blood T cell repertoires in COVID-19. Method: immunoSEQ multiplex PCR; TCRdb's copy keeps in-frame clones and lacks some. This table has hundreds of thousands of clones, 88% appearing once. The sequenced sample was peripheral blood. The source is a woman younger than 45 with COVID-19, enrolled during active disease.

This clone was detected only a few times. CDR3 sequence: CASSTGYPGNEQFF. In nucleotides, the CDR3 is TGCGCCAGCAGTACTGGTTACCCGGGCAATGAGCAGTTCTTC. The chain combines TRBV4-1 with TRBJ2-1; D is ambiguous. The CDR3 is made up of 14 amino acids. V gave up 6 bases and J gave up 6 bases, with 15 bases separating them. Germline CDR1 reads MGHRA; CDR2 reads YSYEKL.

CDR3: CASSGAGIPASYEQYF. The CDR3 nucleotides read TGCGCCAGCAGCGGGGCAGGGATACCCGCGTCCTACGAGCAGTACTTC. The chain links TRBV5-1 to TRBJ2-7, with D tentatively TRBD1 (5 bases). V was cut by 4 bases and J by 1 base, with 18 bases left in between. The germline V gene has CDR1 SGHRS and CDR2 YFSETQ. CDR3 size: 16 residues.

The rearrangement uses TRBV9 and TRBJ2-1; maybe TRBD1 (6 bases). V lost 4 bases and J 10 bases, leaving 12 bases between the germline ends. CDR1 and CDR2 (germline): SGDLS, YYNGEE. The CDR3 sequence is 12 residues long. CDR3 sequence: CASSPQGVEQFF. DNA for the CDR3: TGTGCCAGCAGCCCACAGGGCGTGGAGCAGTTCTTC.

This sequence joins TRBV6-4 and TRBJ1-6, with D hard to call. The CDR3 totals 20 residues. V dropped 0 bases and J dropped 4 bases, with 22 bases sitting between them. Germline CDR1 MRHNA, CDR2 SNTAGT. As DNA, the CDR3 is TGTGCCAGCAGTGACTCGGTATTTGTGATGAGGTCCTCTTATAATTCACCCCTCCACTTT. Residues: CASSDSVFVMRSSYNSPLHF.

The chain uses TRBV9 and TRBJ1-6; D unresolved. In germline, CDR1 is SGDLS, CDR2 YYNGEE. Trimming pared 0 bases from V and 4 bases from J, leaving 11 bases between. CDR3 length equals 16 residues. CDR3 region: CASSVGARTYNSPLHF. DNA for the CDR3: TGTGCCAGCAGCGTAGGAGCGAGAACATATAATTCACCCCTCCACTTT.

The rearrangement links TRBV7-9 to TRBJ2-3; 12 bases map to TRBD2. The germline gives CDR1 SEHNR, CDR2 FQNEAQ (reference sequence). The J segment lost 0 bases and the V segment lost 5 bases, leaving 9 bases of the junction unmatched. This CDR3 contains 18 residues. In DNA form, the CDR3 reads TGTGCCAGCAGCCCCACCAAAGGGACTAGCGGGAGCACAGATACGCAGTATTTT. Translated: CASSPTKGTSGSTDTQYF.